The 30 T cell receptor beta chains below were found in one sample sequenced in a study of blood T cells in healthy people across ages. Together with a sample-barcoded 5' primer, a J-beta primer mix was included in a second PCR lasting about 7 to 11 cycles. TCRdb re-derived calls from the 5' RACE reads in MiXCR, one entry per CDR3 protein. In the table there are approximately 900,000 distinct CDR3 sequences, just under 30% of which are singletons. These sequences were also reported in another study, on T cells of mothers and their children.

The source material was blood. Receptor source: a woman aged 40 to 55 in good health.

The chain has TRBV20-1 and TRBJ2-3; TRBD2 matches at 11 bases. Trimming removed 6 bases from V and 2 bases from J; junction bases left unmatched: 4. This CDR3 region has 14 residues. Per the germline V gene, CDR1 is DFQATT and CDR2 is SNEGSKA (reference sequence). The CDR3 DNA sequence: TGCAGTGCACCTAGCGGGGGGAACACAGATACGCAGTATTTT. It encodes CSAPSGGNTDTQYF.

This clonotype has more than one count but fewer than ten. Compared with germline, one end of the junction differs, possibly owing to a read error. The CDR3 DNA reads as TGTGCCAGCAGCCAACCCCCCGGGGACGTCGCGTACTTT. Its protein is CASSQPPGDVAYF. V and J are TRBV28 and TRBJ1-1; weak D call: TRBD1 (5 bases). CDR1 MDHEN and CDR2 SYDVKM come from the germline V gene. The CDR3 runs 13 residues.

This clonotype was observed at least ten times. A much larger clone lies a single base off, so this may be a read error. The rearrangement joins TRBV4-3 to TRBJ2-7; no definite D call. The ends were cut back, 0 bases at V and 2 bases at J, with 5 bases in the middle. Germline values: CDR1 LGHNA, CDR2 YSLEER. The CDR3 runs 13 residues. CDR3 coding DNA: TGCGCCAGCAGCCAAGAGGGGACCTACGAGCAGTACTTC. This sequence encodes CASSQEGTYEQYF.

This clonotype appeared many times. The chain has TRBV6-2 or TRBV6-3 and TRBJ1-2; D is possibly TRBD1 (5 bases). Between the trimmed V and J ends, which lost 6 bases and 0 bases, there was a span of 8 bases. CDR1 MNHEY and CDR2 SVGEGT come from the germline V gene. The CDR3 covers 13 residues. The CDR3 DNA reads TGTGCCAGCAGCTGGGACCCTAACTATGGCTACACCTTC. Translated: CASSWDPNYGYTF.

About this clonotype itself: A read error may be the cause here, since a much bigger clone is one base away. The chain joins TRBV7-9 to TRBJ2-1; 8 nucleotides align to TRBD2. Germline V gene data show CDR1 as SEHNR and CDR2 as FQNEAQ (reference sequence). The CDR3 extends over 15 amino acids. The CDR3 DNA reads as TGTGCCAGCTGCTCGGACGGGGGGGCCTACAGTGAGCAGTTCTTC. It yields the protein CASCSDGGAYSEQFF.

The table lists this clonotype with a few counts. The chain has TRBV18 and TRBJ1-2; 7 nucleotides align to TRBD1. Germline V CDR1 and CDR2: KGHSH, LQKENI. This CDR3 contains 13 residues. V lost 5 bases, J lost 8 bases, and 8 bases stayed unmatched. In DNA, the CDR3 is TGTGCCAGCTCATCCGGGACAGACCTAGGCTACACCTTC. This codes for CASSSGTDLGYTF.

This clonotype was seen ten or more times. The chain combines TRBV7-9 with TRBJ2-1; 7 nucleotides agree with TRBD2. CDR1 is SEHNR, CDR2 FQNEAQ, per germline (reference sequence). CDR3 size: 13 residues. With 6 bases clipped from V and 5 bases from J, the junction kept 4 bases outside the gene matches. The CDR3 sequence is CASRDAGDNEQFF. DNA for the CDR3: TGTGCCAGCAGGGATGCGGGGGACAATGAGCAGTTCTTC.

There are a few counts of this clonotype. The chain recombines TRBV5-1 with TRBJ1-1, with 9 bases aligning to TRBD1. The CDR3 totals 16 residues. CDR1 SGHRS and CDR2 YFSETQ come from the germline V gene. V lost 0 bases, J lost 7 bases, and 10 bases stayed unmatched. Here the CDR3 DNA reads TGCGCCAGCAGCTTGGGGCCTACACAGGGGGCCGGTGAAGCTTTCTTT. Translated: CASSLGPTQGAGEAFF.

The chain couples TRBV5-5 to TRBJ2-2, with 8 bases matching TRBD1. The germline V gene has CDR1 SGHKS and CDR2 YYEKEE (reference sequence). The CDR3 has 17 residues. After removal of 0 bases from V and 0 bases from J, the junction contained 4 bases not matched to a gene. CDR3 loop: CASSLEDRAPNTGELFF. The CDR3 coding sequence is TGTGCCAGCAGCTTGGAGGACAGGGCCCCGAACACCGGGGAGCTGTTTTTT.

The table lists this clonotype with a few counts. Written as DNA, the CDR3 is TGTGCCAGTTTTACCCGGGACAGATTTTATGGCTACACCTTC. It is translated as CASFTRDRFYGYTF. The rearrangement uses TRBV12-3 or TRBV12-4 and TRBJ1-2, with TRBD1 matching 7 bases. The CDR3 is 14 residues long. V lost 9 bases and J lost 5; bases outside the gene matches: 12.

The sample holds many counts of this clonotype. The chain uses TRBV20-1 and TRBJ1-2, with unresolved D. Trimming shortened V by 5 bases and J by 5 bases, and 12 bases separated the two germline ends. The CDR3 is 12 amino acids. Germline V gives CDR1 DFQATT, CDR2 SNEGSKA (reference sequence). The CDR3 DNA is TGCAGTGCTTCGGACGGTAGTTATGGCTACACCTTC. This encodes CSASDGSYGYTF.

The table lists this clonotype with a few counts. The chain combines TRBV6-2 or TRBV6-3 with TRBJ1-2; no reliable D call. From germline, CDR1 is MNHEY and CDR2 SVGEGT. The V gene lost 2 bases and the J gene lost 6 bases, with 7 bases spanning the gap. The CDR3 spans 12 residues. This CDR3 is CASSYDGNGYTF. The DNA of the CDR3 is TGTGCCAGCAGTTACGACGGGAATGGCTACACCTTC.

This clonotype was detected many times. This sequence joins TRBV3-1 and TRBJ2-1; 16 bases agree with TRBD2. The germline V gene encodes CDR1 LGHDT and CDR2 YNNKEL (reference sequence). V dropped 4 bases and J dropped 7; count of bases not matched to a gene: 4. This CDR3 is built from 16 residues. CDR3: CASSRGLAGGLNEQFF. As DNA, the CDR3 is TGTGCCAGCAGCCGGGGACTAGCGGGGGGGCTGAATGAGCAGTTCTTC.

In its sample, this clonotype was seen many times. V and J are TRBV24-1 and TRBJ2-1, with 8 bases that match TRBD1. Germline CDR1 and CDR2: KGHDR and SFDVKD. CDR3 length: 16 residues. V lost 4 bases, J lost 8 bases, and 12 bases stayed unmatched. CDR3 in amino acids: CATSDPARTGFDEQFF. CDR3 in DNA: TGTGCCACCAGTGACCCAGCGAGGACAGGGTTCGATGAGCAGTTCTTC.

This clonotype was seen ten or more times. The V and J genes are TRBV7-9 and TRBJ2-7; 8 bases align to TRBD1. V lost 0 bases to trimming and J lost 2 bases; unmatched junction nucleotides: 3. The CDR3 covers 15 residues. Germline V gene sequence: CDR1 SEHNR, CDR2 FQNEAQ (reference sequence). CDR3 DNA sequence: TGTGCCAGCAGCTTAGCCCCGGACAGGGCCTACGAGCAGTACTTC. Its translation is CASSLAPDRAYEQYF.

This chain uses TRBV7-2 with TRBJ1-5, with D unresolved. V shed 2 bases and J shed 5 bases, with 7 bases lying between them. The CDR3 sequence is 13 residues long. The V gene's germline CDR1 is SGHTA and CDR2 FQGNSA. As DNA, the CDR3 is TGTGCCAGCAGCTTATTACGGGATCAGCCCCAGCATTTT. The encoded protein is CASSLLRDQPQHF.

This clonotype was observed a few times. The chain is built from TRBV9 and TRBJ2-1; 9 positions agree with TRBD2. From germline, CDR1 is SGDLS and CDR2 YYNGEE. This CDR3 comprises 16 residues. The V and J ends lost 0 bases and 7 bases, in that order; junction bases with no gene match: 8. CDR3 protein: CASSVVGGGAQNEQFF. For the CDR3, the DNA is TGTGCCAGCAGCGTAGTTGGCGGGGGGGCCCAGAATGAGCAGTTCTTC.

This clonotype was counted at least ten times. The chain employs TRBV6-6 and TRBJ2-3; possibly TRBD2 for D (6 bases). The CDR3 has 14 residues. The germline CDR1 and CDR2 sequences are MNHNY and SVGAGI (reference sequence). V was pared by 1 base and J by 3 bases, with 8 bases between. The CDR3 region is CASSYLSGTDTQYF. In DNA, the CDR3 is TGTGCCAGCAGTTACTTAAGCGGGACAGATACGCAGTATTTT.

The CDR3 loop is CASSPAGLAGGLFFYEQYF. CDR3 sequence (DNA): TGCGCCAGCAGCCCGGCGGGACTAGCGGGAGGGCTTTTCTTCTACGAGCAGTACTTC. The rearrangement joins TRBV5-1 to TRBJ2-4; 16 nucleotides align to TRBD2. The J call is doubtful: the DNA matches TRBJ2-7 better. Per the germline V gene, CDR1 is SGHRS and CDR2 is YFSETQ. This CDR3 has 19 amino acids.

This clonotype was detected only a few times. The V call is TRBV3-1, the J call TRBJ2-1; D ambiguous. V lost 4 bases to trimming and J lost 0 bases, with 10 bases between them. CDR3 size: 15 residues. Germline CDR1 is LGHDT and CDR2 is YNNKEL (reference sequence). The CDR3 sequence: CASSLQSRSYNEQFF. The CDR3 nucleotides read TGTGCCAGCAGCCTTCAATCCCGCTCCTACAATGAGCAGTTCTTC.

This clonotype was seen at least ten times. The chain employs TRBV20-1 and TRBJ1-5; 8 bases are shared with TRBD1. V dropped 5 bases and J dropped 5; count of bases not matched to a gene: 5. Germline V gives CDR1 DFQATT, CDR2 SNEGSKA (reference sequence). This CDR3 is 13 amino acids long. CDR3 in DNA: TGCAGTGCTGACAGGGGCGCGGATCAGCCCCAGCATTTT. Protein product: CSADRGADQPQHF.

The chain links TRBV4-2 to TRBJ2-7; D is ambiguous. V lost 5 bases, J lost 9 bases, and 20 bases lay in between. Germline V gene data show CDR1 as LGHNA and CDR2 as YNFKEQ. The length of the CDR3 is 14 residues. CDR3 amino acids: CASSSSRGSSGQYF. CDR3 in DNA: TGTGCCAGCAGCTCAAGCCGAGGAAGCTCCGGGCAGTACTTC.

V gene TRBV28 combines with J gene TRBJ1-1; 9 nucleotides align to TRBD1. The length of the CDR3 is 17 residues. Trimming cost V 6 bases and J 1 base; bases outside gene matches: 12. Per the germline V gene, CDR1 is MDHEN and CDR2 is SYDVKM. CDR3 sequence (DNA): TGTGCCAGCAGCTCCGGAGGGACAGGGCCGACGAACACTGAAGCTTTCTTT. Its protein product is CASSSGGTGPTNTEAFF.

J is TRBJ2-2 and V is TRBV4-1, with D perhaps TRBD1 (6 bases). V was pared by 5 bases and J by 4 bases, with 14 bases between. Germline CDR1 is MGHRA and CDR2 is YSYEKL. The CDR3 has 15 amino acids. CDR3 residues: CASSTTGTPTGELFF. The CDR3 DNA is TGCGCCAGCAGCACTACCGGGACACCCACCGGGGAGCTGTTTTTT.

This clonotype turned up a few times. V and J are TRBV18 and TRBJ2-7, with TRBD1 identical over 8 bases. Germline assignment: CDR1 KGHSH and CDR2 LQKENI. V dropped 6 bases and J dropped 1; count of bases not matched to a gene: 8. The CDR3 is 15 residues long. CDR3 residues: CASSPRTGISYEQYF. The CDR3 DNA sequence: TGTGCCAGCTCTCCAAGGACAGGGATTTCCTACGAGCAGTACTTC.

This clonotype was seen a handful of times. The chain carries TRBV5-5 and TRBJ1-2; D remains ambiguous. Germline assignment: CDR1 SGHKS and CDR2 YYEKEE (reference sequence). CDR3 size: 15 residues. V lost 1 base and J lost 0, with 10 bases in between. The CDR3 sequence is CASSLLPGANYGYTF. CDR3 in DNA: TGTGCCAGCAGCTTGCTCCCCGGGGCTAACTATGGCTACACCTTC.

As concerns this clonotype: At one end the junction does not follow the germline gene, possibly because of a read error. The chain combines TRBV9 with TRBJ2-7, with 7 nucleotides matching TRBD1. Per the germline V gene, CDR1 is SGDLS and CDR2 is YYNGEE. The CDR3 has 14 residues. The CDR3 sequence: CASSPPGDSYGQYF. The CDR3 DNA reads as TGTGCCAGCAGCCCCCCCGGGGACAGCTACGGGCAGTACTTC.

The CDR3 DNA sequence: TGCGCCAGCAGCGAAACCGGGACGGAGTACAATGAGCAGTTCTTC. It translates to CASSETGTEYNEQFF. V usage is TRBV5-1 and J usage is TRBJ2-1; either TRBD1 or TRBD2 may supply D (5 bases each). The CDR3 runs to 15 residues. CDR1 SGHRS and CDR2 YFSETQ come from the germline V gene. Trimming took off 4 bases at V and 4 bases at J, with 15 bases between the two ends.

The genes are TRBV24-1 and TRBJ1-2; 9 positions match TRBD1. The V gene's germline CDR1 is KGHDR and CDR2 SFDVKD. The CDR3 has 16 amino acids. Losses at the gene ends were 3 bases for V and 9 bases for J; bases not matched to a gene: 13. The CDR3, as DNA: TGTGCCACCAGTGATCTGCCGGGACAGGGATATTATAGCTACACCTTC. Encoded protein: CATSDLPGQGYYSYTF.

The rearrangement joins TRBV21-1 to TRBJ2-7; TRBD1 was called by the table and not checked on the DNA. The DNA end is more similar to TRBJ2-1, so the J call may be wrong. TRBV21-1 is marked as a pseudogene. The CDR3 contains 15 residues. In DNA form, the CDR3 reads TGTGCCAGCAACGGCGGGGGCGAACGGATAGAAGAGCAGTTCTTC. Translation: CASNGGGERIEEQFF.